These 14 T cell receptor beta chains were sequenced from one sample in a study of naive and memory T cell subsets. Both TRBC1 and TRBC2 were covered by a beta constant-region primer of two equimolar oligonucleotides. From the UMI-ligation and nested PCR reads, TCRdb called clonotypes with MiXCR, one entry per CDR3 protein. The table has 130,000 to 150,000 distinct CDR3 sequences, about 18% seen once. The source material was naive CD4+ T cells from blood. The receptors here all came from a human donor in good health.

The CDR3 sequence is CASSLVTGGSGANVLTF. The CDR3, as DNA: TGTGCCAGCAGCTTAGTGACAGGGGGTTCTGGGGCCAACGTCCTGACTTTC. The chain uses TRBV11-1 and TRBJ2-6; TRBD1 matches at 9 bases. This CDR3 comprises 17 residues. The V gene's germline CDR1 is SGHAT and CDR2 FQDESV (reference sequence). V shed 1 base, J shed 1 base, and the junction held 2 bases outside the gene matches. Supplemented by reference TRBV11-1 and TRBJ2-6, the full variable domain reads EAEVAQSPRYKITEKSQAVAFWCDPISGHATLYWYRQILGQGPELLVQFQDESVVDDSQLPKDRFSAERLKGVDSTLKIQPAELGDSAMYLCASSLVTGGSGANVLTFGAGSRLTVL.

A word on this clonotype: This may come from a read error, since a much larger clone is one base off. The chain joins TRBV7-6 to TRBJ2-5, with D hard to call. CDR3 size: 11 residues. Looked up from germline, CDR1 is SGHVS and CDR2 is FNYEAQ. Trimming removed 4 bases at V and 5 bases at J, with 5 bases between. The CDR3 sequence: CASSCGETQYF. Written as DNA, the CDR3 is TGTGCCAGCAGCTGTGGGGAGACCCAGTACTTC.

This clonotype has only a few counts. This chain uses TRBV5-1 with TRBJ2-5; weak D call: TRBD1 (6 bases). The CDR3 has 14 residues. Germline V gene data show CDR1 as SGHRS and CDR2 as YFSETQ. Trimming left V 4 bases short and J 3 bases short, with 13 bases between. This CDR3 reads CASSVQGQEETQYF. CDR3 sequence (DNA): TGCGCCAGCAGCGTCCAGGGGCAAGAAGAGACCCAGTACTTC.

This clonotype was observed a few times. This chain links TRBV6-2 or TRBV6-3 with TRBJ2-7; 12 nucleotides line up with TRBD2. CDR3 length: 14 amino acids. Trimming removed 7 bases from V and 5 bases from J; junction bases left unmatched: 6. Per the germline V gene, CDR1 is MNHEY and CDR2 is SVGEGT. The CDR3 DNA follows: TGTGCCAGCACCCTAGCGGGAGGGCAGGACGAGCAGTACTTC. Amino acids: CASTLAGGQDEQYF.

The chain has TRBV4-2 and TRBJ1-3; D possibly corresponds to TRBD1 (6 bases). Between the trimmed V and J ends, which lost 3 bases and 0 bases, there was a span of 15 bases. Germline V gene sequence: CDR1 LGHNA, CDR2 YNFKEQ. CDR3 length: 17 amino acids. DNA of the CDR3: TGTGCCAGCAGCCAGAATCCTGGACAGAGCTCTGGAAACACCATATATTTT. Its protein is CASSQNPGQSSGNTIYF.

This chain links TRBV2 with TRBJ1-1, with no clear D. The germline V gene encodes CDR1 SNHLY and CDR2 FYNNEI. CDR3 length: 14 residues. V lost 3 bases, J lost 0 bases, and 8 bases lay in between. CDR3 nucleotides: TGTGCCAGCAGTGACCGGCTTATGAACACTGAAGCTTTCTTT. Protein: CASSDRLMNTEAFF.

This rearrangement joins TRBV7-2 to TRBJ2-3; tentative D call: TRBD1 (6 bases). The CDR3 runs 15 residues. Per germline, CDR1 SGHTA and CDR2 FQGNSA. V lost 2 bases and J lost 0, with 9 bases in between. The CDR3 loop is CASSLSGTSTDTQYF. Written as DNA, the CDR3 is TGTGCCAGCAGCTTATCTGGGACAAGCACAGATACGCAGTATTTT.

This chain joins TRBV3-1 and TRBJ1-4; D possibly corresponds to TRBD1 (5 bases). CDR3 length equals 11 residues. Per germline, CDR1 LGHDT and CDR2 YNNKEL (reference sequence). V lost 1 base, J lost 12 bases, and 6 bases lay in between. The CDR3 region has the DNA TGTGCCAGCAGCCAAGTGGGGGAACTGTTTTTT. This codes for CASSQVGELFF.

The chain has TRBV14 and TRBJ1-6; TRBD1 matches at 11 bases. This CDR3 comprises 15 residues. The germline V gene encodes CDR1 SGHDN and CDR2 FVKESK. The trim removed 3 bases at V and 7 bases at J, leaving 2 bases unmatched. CDR3 sequence (DNA): TGTGCCAGCAGCCAGGGACAGGGGGTGAATTCACCCCTCCACTTT. It is translated as CASSQGQGVNSPLHF.

A single count supports this clonotype. This chain connects TRBV28 to TRBJ1-2, with TRBD1 identical over 9 bases. Losses at the gene ends were 10 bases for V and 6 bases for J; bases not matched to a gene: 15. Germline lookup yields CDR1 MDHEN and CDR2 SYDVKM. The CDR3 spans 15 residues. CDR3 in amino acids: CATGSWKQGAHGYTF. CDR3 DNA sequence: TGTGCCACGGGATCTTGGAAACAGGGGGCGCATGGCTACACCTTC.

DNA of the CDR3: TGCAGTGCTAGAGATGGGCCAGCGGGTCCGATACCCAAAGAGACCCAGTACTTC. Amino acid sequence: CSARDGPAGPIPKETQYF. This rearrangement joins TRBV20-1 to TRBJ2-5; D may be TRBD2 (6 bases). In germline, CDR1 is DFQATT, CDR2 SNEGSKA (reference sequence). This CDR3 contains 18 residues. Deletions cut 0 bases from V and 3 bases from J, with 23 bases between.

This clonotype was counted a few times. V gene TRBV13 combines with J gene TRBJ2-6, with TRBD2 identical over 7 bases. Trimming at V came to 5 bases and at J to 6 bases, leaving 7 bases not matched to a gene. Germline lookup yields CDR1 PRHDT and CDR2 FYEKMQ (reference sequence). The CDR3 consists of 15 residues. The CDR3 loop reads CASSLTGGKANVLTF. CDR3 DNA sequence: TGTGCCAGCAGCCTAACGGGGGGTAAGGCCAACGTCCTGACTTTC. Filled out from reference TRBV13 and TRBJ2-6, the complete variable domain reads AAGVIQSPRHLIKEKRETATLKCYPIPRHDTVYWYQQGPGQDPQFLISFYEKMQSDKGSIPDRFSAQQFSDYHSELNMSSLELGDSALYFCASSLTGGKANVLTFGAGSRLTVL.

The chain has TRBV5-1 and TRBJ2-1, with TRBD2 matching 7 bases. There are 16 residues in the CDR3. The germline CDR1 and CDR2 sequences are SGHRS and YFSETQ. J gave up 7 bases and V 0 bases, and 10 bases lay outside the gene matches. The CDR3, as DNA: TGCGCCAGCAGCTTGGAGCCTAGCGGAGGAGGGAATGAGCAGTTCTTC. Protein: CASSLEPSGGGNEQFF.

A single count supports this clonotype. V and J are TRBV6-2 or TRBV6-3 and TRBJ1-5; D remains unclear. V was clipped by 0 bases and J by 10 bases, with 25 bases between them. Germline CDR1 and CDR2: MNHEY and SVGEGT. This CDR3 comprises 18 residues. DNA of the CDR3: TGTGCCAGCAGTTACTCGGAGGGTAGGTCGGGTGGCCCCAGCCCCCAGCATTTT. Protein sequence: CASSYSEGRSGGPSPQHF.